This is a list of T cell receptor beta chains from one sample in a study of blood T cell repertoires in COVID-19. Clones were sequenced by immunoSEQ multiplex PCR, and TCRdb holds only the in-frame ones, with some missing. This table has roughly 160,000 clones, roughly four fifths appearing once. The sequenced sample consisted of peripheral blood. The receptor set was obtained from a woman of 80 years or more with acute or convalescent COVID-19. The CDR3 runs from the conserved cysteine through the conserved F or W. A D gene is named only where the DNA matches it firmly. Part of the rows lack a size; the others show once, few, many or a class for expanded clones.

CDR3 DNA: TGTGCCAGCAGACCGGGACTAGCACTCACCGGGGAGCTGTTTTTT
CDR3 protein: CASRPGLALTGELFF
D gene: TRBD2
clone size: -
V gene: TRBV11-2
J gene: TRBJ2-2
CDR3 length: 15

CDR3 DNA: TGTGCCAGCAGCCCGCGGGGCAATCAGCCCCAGCATTTT
CDR3 protein: CASSPRGNQPQHF
D gene: -
clone size: -
V gene: TRBV7-2
J gene: TRBJ1-5
CDR3 length: 13

CDR3 DNA: TGTGCCAGCAGTCCCGGGGACAGCCTTGATTCACCCCTCCACTTT
CDR3 protein: CASSPGDSLDSPLHF
D gene: TRBD1
clone size: -
V gene: TRBV27
J gene: TRBJ1-6
CDR3 length: 15

CDR3 DNA: TGTGCCACCAGTTGGGACAGGGATGTATCCTACGAGCAGTACTTC
CDR3 protein: CATSWDRDVSYEQYF
D gene: TRBD1
clone size: -
V gene: TRBV15
J gene: TRBJ2-7
CDR3 length: 15

CDR3 DNA: TGTGCCAGCAGCTCAGGGGGAACTGAAGCTTTCTTT
CDR3 protein: CASSSGGTEAFF
D gene: TRBD1
clone size: many
V gene: TRBV6-2/TRBV6-3
J gene: TRBJ1-1
CDR3 length: 12

CDR3 DNA: TGTGCCAGCAGCGTAGAACCGCACAGGGGGCAGTACTTC
CDR3 protein: CASSVEPHRGQYF
D gene: TRBD1
clone size: -
V gene: TRBV9
J gene: TRBJ2-7
CDR3 length: 13

CDR3 DNA: TGCAGCCATTTTAGCGGGAGAGGGGAAGAGACCCAGTACTTC
CDR3 protein: CSHFSGRGEETQYF
D gene: TRBD2
clone size: -
V gene: TRBV29-1
J gene: TRBJ2-5
CDR3 length: 14

CDR3 DNA: TGTGCCAGCAGCCCGACAGGGTTCGGGGACGAGCAGTACTTC
CDR3 protein: CASSPTGFGDEQYF
D gene: TRBD1
clone size: -
V gene: TRBV7-6
J gene: TRBJ2-7
CDR3 length: 14

CDR3 DNA: TGTGCCAGTAGTCGGGGGTCAGATACGCAGTATTTT
CDR3 protein: CASSRGSDTQYF
D gene: -
clone size: -
V gene: TRBV19
J gene: TRBJ2-3
CDR3 length: 12

CDR3 DNA: TGTGCCAGCACCCTGACAGGGTCGGCCTACGAGCAGTACTTC
CDR3 protein: CASTLTGSAYEQYF
D gene: TRBD1
clone size: -
V gene: TRBV6-6
J gene: TRBJ2-7
CDR3 length: 14

CDR3 DNA: TGTGCCAGCAGGCCATGGTGGCCCACTGAAGCTTTCTTT
CDR3 protein: CASRPWWPTEAFF
D gene: -
clone size: once
V gene: TRBV28
J gene: TRBJ1-1
CDR3 length: 13